A selection of T cell receptor beta chains follows, all from one sample in a study of blood T cell repertoires in COVID-19. Clones were sequenced by immunoSEQ multiplex PCR, and TCRdb holds only the in-frame ones, with some missing. Found here are approximately 90,000 clones, more than 70% of them singletons; the top ten hold about 17%. The sample comprised peripheral blood. These receptors came from a human donor in a cohort sampled during active COVID-19. The CDR3 runs from the conserved cysteine through the conserved F or W. Each record gives: J gene, V gene, clone size, CDR3 protein. Part of the rows lack a size; the others show once, few, many or a class for expanded clones.

j_gene: TRBJ1-1; v_gene: TRBV28; abundance: once; CDR3aa: CASSLWDLRGKNTEAFF
j_gene: TRBJ2-2; v_gene: TRBV3-1/TRBV3-2; abundance: .; CDR3aa: CASTPEVANTGELFF
j_gene: TRBJ1-2; v_gene: TRBV3-1/TRBV3-2; abundance: .; CDR3aa: CASSQGQGGGYTF
j_gene: TRBJ1-1; v_gene: TRBV19; abundance: .; CDR3aa: CASSITSGGYLNTEAFF
j_gene: TRBJ2-5; v_gene: TRBV2; abundance: .; CDR3aa: CASSAGTVGTQYF
j_gene: TRBJ2-4; v_gene: TRBV27; abundance: .; CDR3aa: CASRPSALAKNIQYF
j_gene: TRBJ1-1; v_gene: TRBV18; abundance: .; CDR3aa: CASSPGLTEAFF
j_gene: TRBJ2-5; v_gene: TRBV7-3; abundance: .; CDR3aa: CASSRDRGETQYF
j_gene: TRBJ1-2; v_gene: TRBV5-1; abundance: .; CDR3aa: CASSPHQESGYGYTF
j_gene: TRBJ1-1; v_gene: TRBV19; abundance: .; CDR3aa: CASSPQPRVPNTEAFF
j_gene: TRBJ2-1; v_gene: TRBV5-1; abundance: few; CDR3aa: CASSLTSFDEQFF
j_gene: TRBJ2-7; v_gene: TRBV11-2; abundance: .; CDR3aa: CASSLDRREQYF
j_gene: TRBJ2-7; v_gene: TRBV5-1; abundance: .; CDR3aa: CASSFTGVIYEQYF
j_gene: TRBJ2-7; v_gene: TRBV18; abundance: .; CDR3aa: CASSPGQPNSYEQYF
j_gene: TRBJ1-2; v_gene: TRBV29-1; abundance: .; CDR3aa: CSVRRQGANYGYTF
j_gene: TRBJ1-1; v_gene: TRBV7-3; abundance: .; CDR3aa: CASSPRQVLNTEAFF
j_gene: TRBJ2-3; v_gene: TRBV7-9; abundance: once; CDR3aa: CASSSRTGSYTQYF
j_gene: TRBJ1-4; v_gene: TRBV28; abundance: .; CDR3aa: CASSLLTGGAGEKLFF
j_gene: TRBJ1-2; v_gene: TRBV24-1; abundance: .; CDR3aa: CATSDGAGYGYTF
j_gene: TRBJ1-1; v_gene: TRBV5-1; abundance: .; CDR3aa: CASSPATGLNTEAFF
j_gene: TRBJ1-1; v_gene: TRBV7-2; abundance: .; CDR3aa: CASSPQGRRTEAFF
j_gene: TRBJ1-2; v_gene: TRBV19; abundance: .; CDR3aa: CASTKTGTGEGGYTF
j_gene: TRBJ1-1; v_gene: TRBV12-3/TRBV12-4; abundance: .; CDR3aa: CASSRTEAFF
j_gene: TRBJ2-3; v_gene: TRBV28; abundance: .; CDR3aa: CASSDISYGATQYF
j_gene: TRBJ2-7; v_gene: TRBV4-3; abundance: once; CDR3aa: CASSRASGESYEQYF
j_gene: TRBJ1-2; v_gene: TRBV18; abundance: .; CDR3aa: CASSPREDGYTF
j_gene: TRBJ1-2; v_gene: TRBV27; abundance: .; CDR3aa: CASSLERSYGYTF
j_gene: TRBJ1-5; v_gene: TRBV5-6; abundance: .; CDR3aa: CASSSLNSNQPQHF